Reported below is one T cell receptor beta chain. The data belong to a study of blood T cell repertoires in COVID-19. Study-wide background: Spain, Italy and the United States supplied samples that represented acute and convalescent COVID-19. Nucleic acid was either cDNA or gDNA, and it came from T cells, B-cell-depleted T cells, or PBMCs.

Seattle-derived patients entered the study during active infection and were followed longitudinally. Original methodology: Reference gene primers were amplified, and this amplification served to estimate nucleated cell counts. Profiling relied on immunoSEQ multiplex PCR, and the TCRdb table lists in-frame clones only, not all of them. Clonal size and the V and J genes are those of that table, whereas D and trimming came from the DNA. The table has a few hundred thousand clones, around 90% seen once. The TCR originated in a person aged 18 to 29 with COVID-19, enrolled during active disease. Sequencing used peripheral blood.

The CDR3: CASSLWGTGSYEQYF. The CDR3 coding sequence is TGCGCCAGCAGCTTGTGGGGGACAGGGTCCTACGAGCAGTACTTC. This sequence joins TRBV5-1 and TRBJ2-7, with 9 bases aligning to TRBD1. Looked up from germline, CDR1 is SGHRS and CDR2 is YFSETQ. This CDR3 is built from 15 residues. V lost 1 base, J lost 1 base, and 3 bases stayed unmatched. The complete variable domain, with remaining parts taken from reference TRBV5-1 and TRBJ2-7, reads KAGVTQTPRYLIKTRGQQVTLSCSPISGHRSVSWYQQTPGQGLQFLFEYFSETQRNKGNFPGRFSGRQFSNSRSEMNVSTLELGDSALYLCASSLWGTGSYEQYFGPGTRLTVT.